This TCR beta chain was profiled in a study of blood T cell repertoires in COVID-19. Looking at the study overall: Donors in the United States, Italy and Spain gave samples during acute or convalescent COVID-19. Sample material is recorded as cDNA or gDNA derived from T cells, B-cell-depleted T cells, or PBMCs.

Sequenced by immunoSEQ multiplex PCR; TCRdb stores in-frame clones only, minus some. The sample shows hundreds of thousands of clones, around four fifths of them seen only once. V was trimmed by 5 bases and J by 5 bases, leaving 15 bases between them. The CDR3 runs 14 residues. CDR1 is LNHDA, CDR2 SQIVND, per germline (reference sequence). The table lists this clone with a count of one. Sequencing was done on a sample of peripheral blood. The origin of this receptor is a woman aged 45-65 years with acute or convalescent COVID-19. This chain links TRBV19 with TRBJ1-1; D remains ambiguous. This CDR3 reads CASSLGGERTEAFF. The CDR3 DNA follows: TGTGCCAGTAGTTTGGGCGGGGAGAGGACTGAAGCTTTCTTT.